The 22 T cell receptor beta chains given below trace back to one sample, sequenced in a study of human T cells and chemical hapten exposure. TCRdb called the RACE reads again in MiXCR, with one record for every CDR3 protein. The sample comprises about 190,000 distinct CDR3 sequences, 24% of which are singletons, and roughly 2.4% rests with the top ten. Time point reported: patch test 3, about 24 weeks after DPC sensitization. Sample treatment: therapeutic diphenylcyclopropenone sensitization with weekly scalp DPC. The starting material was whole blood, obtained in connection with sensitization to the hapten diphenylcyclopropenone (DPC). The receptors shown here come from a woman aged 35 to 49 with alopecia areata. Some clones in this sample may be carry-over from other donors' samples.

This clonotype was observed a few times. The rearrangement joins TRBV27 to TRBJ1-2; D is possibly TRBD1 (5 bases). The CDR3 consists of 14 residues. V shed 5 bases and J shed 4 bases, with 14 bases lying between them. From germline, CDR1 is MNHEY and CDR2 SMNVEV (reference sequence). CDR3 in amino acids: CASSTLQGGYGYTF. The CDR3 DNA follows: TGTGCCAGCAGTACTCTCCAGGGCGGCTATGGCTACACCTTC.

The J gene is TRBJ2-7, the V gene TRBV6-2 or TRBV6-3; D call uncertain. The germline V gene has CDR1 MNHEY and CDR2 SVGEGT. This CDR3 is 16 amino acids long. Trimming cost V 5 bases and J 1 base, with 18 bases left between them. The CDR3 DNA sequence: TGTGCCAGCAGTACGACAAGCTGGCCTTTTTCCTACGAGCAGTACTTC. Translated, it gives CASSTTSWPFSYEQYF.

DNA of the CDR3: TGTGCCAGCAGCATGGTGTCCTACACAGATACGCAGTATTTT. This translates into CASSMVSYTDTQYF. V gene TRBV9 combines with J gene TRBJ2-3; the D is unclear. There are 14 residues in the CDR3. Germline V gene data show CDR1 as SGDLS and CDR2 as YYNGEE. V gave up 4 bases and J gave up 2 bases, with 11 bases separating them. Based on the CDR3 plus reference TRBV9 and TRBJ2-3, the full variable domain is DSGVTQTPKHLITATGQRVTLRCSPRSGDLSVYWYQQSLDQGLQFLIQYYNGEERAKGNILERFSAQQFPDLHSELNLSSLELGDSALYFCASSMVSYTDTQYFGPGTRLTVL.

V and J are TRBV6-1 and TRBJ1-2; 7 nucleotides line up with TRBD1. This CDR3 has 13 residues. Unmatched junction bases numbered 3, after V lost 3 bases and J lost 5 bases. Germline CDR1 and CDR2: MNHNS and SASEGT. Here the CDR3 DNA reads TGTGCCAGCAGTGAGGACAGGCGGTATGGCTACACCTTC. As protein: CASSEDRRYGYTF.

The gene calls are TRBV5-5 and TRBJ2-1, with D possibly TRBD1 on 6 matching bases. The CDR3 is 15 residues long. V shed 0 bases and J shed 6 bases, with 13 bases lying between them. Germline-derived CDR1 and CDR2 are SGHKS and YYEKEE (reference sequence). The CDR3: CASSLVGQTSNEQFF. The CDR3 region has the DNA TGTGCCAGCAGCTTGGTAGGACAGACCTCCAATGAGCAGTTCTTC.

This clonotype has more than one count but fewer than ten. The V gene is TRBV7-2, the J gene TRBJ2-7; no reliable D call. This CDR3 is 14 amino acids long. The V end lost 2 bases, the J end lost 2 bases, and 10 bases lay between the germline ends. Germline CDR1 SGHTA, CDR2 FQGNSA. The CDR3 region has the DNA TGTGCCAGCAGCTTATCAGCCGGACCCTACGAGCAGTACTTC. Its protein is CASSLSAGPYEQYF.

This clonotype was found a few times. The rearrangement uses TRBV20-1 and TRBJ2-7, with D unclear. V lost 0 bases, J lost 3 bases, and 6 bases lay in between. CDR3 length: 12 residues. Germline loops: CDR1 DFQATT, CDR2 SNEGSKA (reference sequence). The CDR3 coding sequence is TGCAGTGCTAGAGACCGCATCTACGAGCAGTACTTC. This codes for CSARDRIYEQYF.

This chain joins TRBV5-1 and TRBJ2-7; 9 nucleotides agree with TRBD1. Losses at the gene ends were 1 base for V and 1 base for J; bases not matched to a gene: 6. The germline V gene encodes CDR1 SGHRS and CDR2 YFSETQ. There are 16 residues in the CDR3. The CDR3 loop reads CASSLKPGQGSYEQYF. In DNA, the CDR3 is TGCGCCAGCAGCTTGAAGCCGGGACAGGGATCCTACGAGCAGTACTTC.

The rearrangement joins TRBV6-5 to TRBJ1-1, with D perhaps TRBD1 (5 bases). The ends were cut back, 2 bases at V and 8 bases at J, with 24 bases in the middle. CDR3 length: 17 residues. The germline CDR1 and CDR2 sequences are MNHEY and SVGAGI. The CDR3 coding sequence is TGTGCCAGCAGTTACCTCATCCAGGGTCGAGGTTCCCAGGAAGCTTTCTTT. It specifies CASSYLIQGRGSQEAFF.

This clonotype appeared a few times. The chain employs TRBV28 and TRBJ2-3, with D tentatively TRBD2 (5 bases). Trimming pared 5 bases from V and 0 bases from J, leaving 6 bases between. Germline CDR1 is MDHEN and CDR2 is SYDVKM. The CDR3 covers 13 residues. The CDR3 coding sequence is TGTGCCAGCAGTCGCGGGAGCACAGATACGCAGTATTTT. Its translation: CASSRGSTDTQYF.

This clonotype showed up just a few times. The chain employs TRBV7-2 and TRBJ2-1; D not certain. This CDR3 spans 13 amino acids. The V end was cut by 5 bases, the J end by 0 bases, with 5 bases between. In germline, CDR1 is SGHTA, CDR2 FQGNSA. The CDR3: CASSSSSYNEQFF. The CDR3 DNA sequence: TGTGCCAGCAGCAGTAGCTCCTACAATGAGCAGTTCTTC.

This rearrangement joins TRBV6-1 to TRBJ1-1; D uncertain. CDR3 length: 15 residues. Germline assignment: CDR1 MNHNS and CDR2 SASEGT. V lost 3 bases, J lost 0 bases, and 11 bases lay in between. The CDR3 spells CASSDAWRLNTEAFF. The DNA of the CDR3 is TGTGCCAGCAGTGACGCATGGAGGCTGAACACTGAAGCTTTCTTT.

This clonotype has a handful of counts. The V call is TRBV5-1, the J call TRBJ2-7; D tentatively reads TRBD1 or TRBD2 (5 bases each). Germline CDR1 SGHRS, CDR2 YFSETQ. The V gene lost 3 bases and the J gene lost 3 bases, with 19 bases spanning the gap. The CDR3 has 16 residues. In DNA form, the CDR3 reads TGCGCCAGCAGCTGGGCTTCCGGGACGACCTACTACGAGCAGTACTTC. Translated, it gives CASSWASGTTYYEQYF.

The chain combines TRBV7-9 with TRBJ2-7; perhaps D is TRBD1 or TRBD2 (5 bases each). Germline values: CDR1 SEHNR, CDR2 FQNEAQ (reference sequence). V lost 5 bases and J lost 3, with 14 bases in between. The CDR3 runs 14 residues. This chain's CDR3 is CASSPIGGYYEQYF. The DNA for the CDR3 is TGTGCCAGCAGCCCAATTGGGGGATACTACGAGCAGTACTTC. The complete variable domain, with remaining parts taken from reference TRBV7-9 and TRBJ2-7, reads DTGVSQNPRHKITKRGQNVTFRCDPISEHNRLYWYRQTLGQGPEFLTYFQNEAQLEKSRLLSDRFSAERPKGSFSTLEIQRTEQGDSAMYLCASSPIGGYYEQYFGPGTRLTVT.

This clonotype occurred a few times. V gene TRBV28 combines with J gene TRBJ2-1; D tentatively fits TRBD1 or TRBD2 (5 bases each). From germline, CDR1 is MDHEN and CDR2 SYDVKM. The V and J ends lost 4 bases and 9 bases respectively, with 19 bases between them. This CDR3 has 15 residues. The CDR3 bases are TGTGCCAGCAGTTCATTCTTATGGGCAGGGACTGAGCAGTTCTTC. Translation gives CASSSFLWAGTEQFF.

The sample holds a few counts of this clonotype. J is TRBJ2-3 and V is TRBV4-1; TRBD2 matches at 11 bases. This CDR3 contains 18 residues. V was clipped by 0 bases and J by 4 bases; unmatched bases: 9. Germline CDR1 MGHRA, CDR2 YSYEKL. CDR3 sequence reads: CASSQDFGSGRAADTQYF. The CDR3 nucleotides are TGCGCCAGCAGCCAAGATTTCGGTAGCGGGAGGGCTGCAGATACGCAGTATTTT.

The rearrangement links TRBV21-1 to TRBJ1-5. TRBV21-1 is classified as a pseudogene. The CDR3 runs to 13 residues. CDR3 in amino acids: CASTGRYNQPQHF. The CDR3 DNA reads TGTGCCAGCACCGGACGGTACAATCAGCCCCAGCATTTT.

Only a few counts were recorded for this clonotype. V and J are TRBV24-1 and TRBJ2-2; TRBD2 matches 10 bases. Losses at the gene ends were 2 bases for V and 5 bases for J; bases not matched to a gene: 7. The germline V gene has CDR1 KGHDR and CDR2 SFDVKD. The CDR3 consists of 17 residues. This CDR3 reads CATSDYIAGGTTGELFF. CDR3 DNA: TGTGCCACCAGTGATTATATAGCGGGAGGAACGACCGGGGAGCTGTTTTTT.

The genes are TRBV9 and TRBJ2-2, with 7 bases matching TRBD1. The germline CDR1 and CDR2 sequences are SGDLS and YYNGEE. V was pared by 4 bases and J by 3 bases, with 6 bases of the junction left unmatched. The CDR3 has 15 residues. The CDR3 DNA sequence: TGTGCCAGCAGCCCTAGGACAGGCTACACCGGGGAGCTGTTTTTT. It yields the protein CASSPRTGYTGELFF. The whole variable domain, remainder taken from reference TRBV9 and TRBJ2-2, is DSGVTQTPKHLITATGQRVTLRCSPRSGDLSVYWYQQSLDQGLQFLIQYYNGEERAKGNILERFSAQQFPDLHSELNLSSLELGDSALYFCASSPRTGYTGELFFGEGSRLTVL.

About this clonotype: A much more abundant neighbour one base away suggests this may be a read error. V and J are TRBV28 and TRBJ2-7, with D maybe TRBD1 (5 bases). The germline CDR1 and CDR2 sequences are MDHEN and SYDVKM. The CDR3 extends over 14 amino acids. DNA for the CDR3: TGTGTCAGCAGTCGGCTCCTAAAGGGGTACGAGCAGTACTTC. This sequence encodes CVSSRLLKGYEQYF.

In the case of this clonotype: Possible read error: a much larger clone is one base away. V usage is TRBV29-1 and J usage is TRBJ2-3; D is unresolved. CDR3 length: 11 amino acids. Germline lookup yields CDR1 SQVTM and CDR2 ANQGSEA. CDR3 in DNA: TGCAGGGTTGCTCCGGGAGATACGCAGTATTTT. Translation gives CRVAPGDTQYF.

This clonotype was picked up a small number of times. The V gene is TRBV5-5, the J gene TRBJ2-7, with 7 positions matching TRBD2. The CDR3 loop spans 14 amino acids. The germline gives CDR1 SGHKS, CDR2 YYEKEE (reference sequence). V lost 4 bases to trimming and J lost 2 bases; unmatched junction nucleotides: 6. CDR3 DNA: TGTGCCAGCAGCATACCCGGGAGGACCTACGAGCAGTACTTC. It translates to CASSIPGRTYEQYF.